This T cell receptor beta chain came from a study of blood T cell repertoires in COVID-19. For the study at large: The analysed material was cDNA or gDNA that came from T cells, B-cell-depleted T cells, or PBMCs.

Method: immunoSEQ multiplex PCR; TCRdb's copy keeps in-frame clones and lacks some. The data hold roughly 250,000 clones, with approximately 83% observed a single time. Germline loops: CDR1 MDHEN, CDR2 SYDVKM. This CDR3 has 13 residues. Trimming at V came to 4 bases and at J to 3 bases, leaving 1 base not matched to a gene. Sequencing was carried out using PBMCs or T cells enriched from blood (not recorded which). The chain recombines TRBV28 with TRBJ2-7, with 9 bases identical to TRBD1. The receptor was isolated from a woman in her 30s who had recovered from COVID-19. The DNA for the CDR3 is TGTGCCAGCAGTTCGGGACAGGGCTACGAGCAGTACTTC. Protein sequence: CASSSGQGYEQYF.